The 18 T cell receptor beta chains in this list originate from one sample, sequenced in a study of shared T cell receptors in the human thymus. Data came from immunoSEQ multiplex PCR; TCRdb stores just in-frame clones and leaves some out. The table lists hundreds of thousands of clones, approximately 95% of them singletons, with approximately 0.02% in the top ten. Source material: thymocytes. These TCRs come from a human donor.

In its sample, this clone was seen once. The chain is built from TRBV29-1 and TRBJ1-2; TRBD1 matches at 9 bases. V was clipped by 3 bases and J by 6 bases; unmatched bases: 8. The CDR3 spans 14 residues. The V gene's germline CDR1 is SQVTM and CDR2 ANQGSEA. CDR3 DNA sequence: TGCAGCGTTGATAGCGGACAGGGGAACAATGGCTACACCTTC. This gives the protein CSVDSGQGNNGYTF. The full variable domain, completed using reference TRBV29-1 and TRBJ1-2, is SAVISQKPSRDICQRGTSLTIQCQVDSQVTMMFWYRQQPGQSLTLIATANQGSEATYESGFVIDKFPISRPNLTFSTLTVSNMSPEDSSIYLCSVDSGQGNNGYTFGSGTRLTVV.

The chain carries TRBV6-5 and TRBJ2-7; 8 nucleotides align to TRBD1. This CDR3 spans 15 amino acids. Germline CDR1 MNHEY, CDR2 SVGAGI. Unmatched junction bases numbered 8, after V lost 2 bases and J lost 5 bases. The CDR3: CASSYEAGGRNEQYF. CDR3 DNA: TGTGCCAGCAGTTACGAGGCAGGGGGCCGTAACGAGCAGTACTTC.

The chain joins TRBV7-2 to TRBJ2-5; tentatively, D is TRBD2 (5 bases). Trimming removed 8 bases at V and 5 bases at J, with 15 bases between. The CDR3 is made up of 13 amino acids. The germline gives CDR1 SGHTA, CDR2 FQGNSA. CDR3 loop: CASSRRTGETQYF. For the CDR3, the DNA is TGTGCCAGCTCACGGCGGACGGGGGAGACCCAGTACTTC. Filled out from reference TRBV7-2 and TRBJ2-5, the complete variable domain reads GAGVSQSPSNKVTEKGKDVELRCDPISGHTALYWYRQSLGQGLEFLIYFQGNSAPDKSGLPSDRFSAERTGGSVSTLTIQRTQQEDSAVYLCASSRRTGETQYFGPGTRLLVL.

The chain combines TRBV11-2 with TRBJ2-4; a weak D match, TRBD1 (6 bases). This CDR3 comprises 14 residues. The V gene lost 6 bases and the J gene lost 2 bases, with 11 bases spanning the gap. Germline V gene lookup returns CDR1 SGHAT and CDR2 FQNNGV. The chain's CDR3 is CASRAGVPKNIQYF. The CDR3 DNA sequence: TGTGCCAGCAGGGCAGGGGTTCCCAAAAACATTCAGTACTTC.

The chain couples TRBV18 to TRBJ2-5, with 12 bases aligning to TRBD2. Germline lookup yields CDR1 KGHSH and CDR2 LQKENI. CDR3 size: 17 residues. Trimming removed 2 bases from V and 0 bases from J; junction bases left unmatched: 4. This chain's CDR3 is CASSPSGLAGYQETQYF. CDR3 sequence (DNA): TGTGCCAGCTCACCATCGGGACTAGCGGGTTACCAAGAGACCCAGTACTTC.

The chain employs TRBV27 and TRBJ2-1; 12 positions agree with TRBD2. CDR3 size: 14 residues. CDR1 and CDR2 (germline): MNHEY, SMNVEV (reference sequence). V lost 8 bases and J lost 4; bases outside the gene matches: 3. This CDR3 is CASRTSGAYNEQFF. For the CDR3, the DNA is TGTGCCAGCCGGACTAGCGGGGCGTACAATGAGCAGTTCTTC.

DNA for the CDR3: TGCGCCAGCAGCCAAGATCGCGGGGGACGGGCTACCTACGAGCAGTACTTC. This codes for CASSQDRGGRATYEQYF. The J gene is TRBJ2-7, the V gene TRBV4-1, with TRBD2 matching 7 bases. The CDR3 has 17 amino acids. Germline trimming cut 0 bases from V and 2 bases from J; bases unmatched to any gene: 10. The germline V gene encodes CDR1 MGHRA and CDR2 YSYEKL.

The chain is built from TRBV29-1 and TRBJ2-3, with 14 bases fitting TRBD2. The junction had 14 bases not matched to a gene; V was cut back by 7 bases and J by 2 bases. This CDR3 has 18 amino acids. Germline-derived CDR1 and CDR2 are SQVTM and ANQGSEA. The CDR3 spells CSATPAPGLAGDTDTQYF. The CDR3, as DNA: TGCAGCGCAACACCAGCTCCGGGACTAGCGGGAGACACAGATACGCAGTATTTT.

The gene calls are TRBV6-1 and TRBJ2-7, with 11 bases identical to TRBD2. After removal of 3 bases from V and 0 bases from J, the junction contained 13 bases not matched to a gene. Per the germline V gene, CDR1 is MNHNS and CDR2 is SASEGT. The length of the CDR3 is 19 residues. Here the CDR3 reads CASSDDSGTSGPSSYEQYF. The CDR3 DNA reads as TGTGCCAGCAGTGACGACTCCGGGACTAGCGGCCCAAGCTCCTACGAGCAGTACTTC.

The genes are TRBV25-1 and TRBJ2-7; D not certain. The V end lost 3 bases, the J end lost 3 bases, and 15 bases lay between the germline ends. Per germline, CDR1 MGHDK and CDR2 SYGVNS. This CDR3 region has 15 residues. CDR3 sequence reads: CASSEDNFPRYEQYF. Written as DNA, the CDR3 is TGTGCCAGCAGTGAGGATAACTTTCCTCGCTACGAGCAGTACTTC.

In nucleotides, the CDR3 is TGTGCCAGCAGCGGGCCGGGACTAGCGGGTTTCACAGATACGCAGTATTTT. It yields the protein CASSGPGLAGFTDTQYF. The chain joins TRBV7-2 to TRBJ2-3; 12 nucleotides match TRBD2. Trimming cost V 5 bases and J 2 bases; bases outside gene matches: 8. CDR1 and CDR2 from the germline V gene are SGHTA and FQGNSA. The CDR3 covers 17 residues.

This rearrangement joins TRBV25-1 to TRBJ2-5; weak D call: TRBD2 (6 bases). V lost 9 bases and J 5 bases, leaving 13 bases between the germline ends. CDR3 length: 12 amino acids. Germline lookup yields CDR1 MGHDK and CDR2 SYGVNS. This CDR3 is CASIDRGETQYF. CDR3 nucleotide sequence: TGTGCCAGTATTGACCGGGGGGAGACCCAGTACTTC.

The chain employs TRBV28 and TRBJ1-5; 7 bases match TRBD1. The CDR3 spans 13 residues. The V gene end was trimmed by 5 bases and the J gene end by 7 bases; junction bases not matched to a gene: 5. The germline V gene encodes CDR1 MDHEN and CDR2 SYDVKM. The CDR3 here is CASSIKDRQPQHF. In nucleotides, the CDR3 is TGTGCCAGCAGTATAAAGGACAGGCAGCCCCAGCATTTT.

The chain uses TRBV27 and TRBJ1-1, with no clear D. CDR3 length: 13 residues. Trimming took off 7 bases at V and 1 base at J, with 10 bases between the two ends. The germline CDR1 and CDR2 sequences are MNHEY and SMNVEV (reference sequence). In nucleotides, the CDR3 is TGTGCCAGCATCTCCAGGACGAACACTGAAGCTTTCTTT. This translates into CASISRTNTEAFF.

The chain joins TRBV7-9 to TRBJ2-3; 8 bases map to TRBD2. CDR3 size: 16 residues. CDR1 is SEHNR and CDR2 is FQNEAQ in the germline V gene (reference sequence). Trimming at V came to 3 bases and at J to 2 bases, leaving 7 bases not matched to a gene. The DNA of the CDR3 is TGTGCCAGCAGCTTGGTCGGGAGGGGCTACACAGATACGCAGTATTTT. This encodes CASSLVGRGYTDTQYF.

The chain joins TRBV5-1 to TRBJ2-3; D is unresolved. Trimming shortened V by 0 bases and J by 1 base, and 15 bases separated the two germline ends. The CDR3 has 17 residues. From germline, CDR1 is SGHRS and CDR2 YFSETQ. The CDR3 nucleotides are TGCGCCAGCAGCTTGGATGAGATCCGAGGCCGCACAGATACGCAGTATTTT. Its translation is CASSLDEIRGRTDTQYF.

This chain uses TRBV4-2 with TRBJ2-7; D is perhaps TRBD1 (6 bases). CDR1 is LGHNA, CDR2 YNFKEQ, per germline. This CDR3 is 15 amino acids long. Trimming cost V 0 bases and J 1 base, with 10 bases left between them. The CDR3 sequence is CASSQDWTESYEQYF. The CDR3 region has the DNA TGTGCCAGCAGCCAAGATTGGACAGAATCCTACGAGCAGTACTTC.

The rearrangement links TRBV5-1 to TRBJ2-7; TRBD1 matches at 8 bases. The CDR3 sequence is 16 residues long. CDR1 is SGHRS and CDR2 is YFSETQ in the germline V gene. Trimming removed 0 bases from V and 5 bases from J; junction bases left unmatched: 10. This chain's CDR3 is CASSLVHVQGDHEQYF. CDR3 sequence (DNA): TGCGCCAGCAGCTTGGTCCACGTACAGGGGGACCACGAGCAGTACTTC.